The 22 T cell receptor beta chains below were found in one sample sequenced in a study of cytomegalovirus exposure and HLA in healthy donors. Use of 60 Vbeta and 13 Jbeta primers characterized the PCR. Clones were read by immunoSEQ multiplex PCR, and TCRdb kept only the in-frame ones, dropping some. The sample holds some 150,000 clones, 70% to 85% seen once. The sequenced material came from PBMCs. The receptors come from a middle-aged man in good health and CMV-seronegative.

V gene TRBV6-6 combines with J gene TRBJ2-7; D is ambiguous. The germline CDR1 and CDR2 sequences are MNHNY and SVGAGI (reference sequence). There are 13 residues in the CDR3. V lost 6 bases and J lost 0, with 9 bases in between. The CDR3 spells CASSPDNSYEQYF. The CDR3 DNA sequence: TGTGCCAGCAGCCCAGACAACTCCTACGAGCAGTACTTC.

This clone is a singleton in its sample. This sequence joins TRBV9 and TRBJ2-5; 10 bases agree with TRBD2. The CDR3 is made up of 16 amino acids. Unmatched junction bases numbered 9, after V lost 4 bases and J lost 3 bases. CDR1 is SGDLS, CDR2 YYNGEE, per germline. CDR3 nucleotide sequence: TGTGCCAGCAGCCAATCACTAGCGGGGATGGAAGAGACCCAGTACTTC. Protein product: CASSQSLAGMEETQYF.

The chain is built from TRBV7-3 and TRBJ2-5; D is unresolved. Trimming removed 0 bases from V and 4 bases from J, with 6 bases in between. This CDR3 spans 13 amino acids. CDR1 and CDR2 from the germline V gene are SGHTA and FQGTGA. CDR3 in amino acids: CASSLTSVETQYF. DNA of the CDR3: TGTGCCAGCAGCTTAACTAGTGTAGAGACCCAGTACTTC.

This clone was picked up a small number of times. The chain recombines TRBV6-6 with TRBJ2-7, with TRBD1 matching over 8 bases. Losses at the gene ends were 6 bases for V and 6 bases for J; bases not matched to a gene: 10. This CDR3 is 14 amino acids long. The germline gives CDR1 MNHNY, CDR2 SVGAGI (reference sequence). This CDR3 is CASSVGQVSREQYF. CDR3 DNA: TGTGCCAGCAGCGTGGGACAGGTTTCTCGCGAGCAGTACTTC.

The V and J genes are TRBV28 and TRBJ2-1; D perhaps matches TRBD2 (6 bases). The CDR3 runs 15 residues. Trimming shortened V by 5 bases and J by 3 bases, and 14 bases separated the two germline ends. CDR1 and CDR2 (germline): MDHEN, SYDVKM. The CDR3 here is CASSVPGEFYNEQFF. The CDR3 coding sequence is TGTGCCAGCAGTGTCCCGGGGGAGTTCTACAATGAGCAGTTCTTC.

This chain connects TRBV7-2 to TRBJ2-2; 8 positions agree with TRBD2. There are 15 residues in the CDR3. Germline CDR1 and CDR2: SGHTA and FQGNSA. V trimming: 4 bases; J trimming: 1 base; junction bases outside the gene matches: 2. The CDR3 is CASSYLAGNTGELFF. Here the CDR3 DNA reads TGTGCCAGCAGCTACCTAGCGGGGAACACCGGGGAGCTGTTTTTT.

This chain connects TRBV7-9 to TRBJ1-1; D unclear. Germline assignment: CDR1 SEHNR and CDR2 FQNEAQ (reference sequence). CDR3 length: 14 amino acids. V lost 5 bases and J 5 bases, leaving 15 bases between the germline ends. The CDR3, as DNA: TGTGCCAGCAGCGGGGAGCGGACGGGGACTGAAGCTTTCTTT. The encoded protein is CASSGERTGTEAFF.

This chain joins TRBV29-1 and TRBJ2-3, with 7 bases lining up with TRBD2. CDR1 and CDR2 from the germline V gene are SQVTM and ANQGSEA. This CDR3 comprises 13 residues. The V segment lost 7 bases and the J segment 0 bases; nucleotides outside the gene matches: 4. Here the CDR3 reads CSDEAGSTDTQYF. For the CDR3, the DNA is TGCAGCGACGAAGCGGGGAGCACAGATACGCAGTATTTT.

Only a few counts were recorded for this clone. In nucleotides, the CDR3 is TGTGCCAGCAGCTCACAGGGTCGGCCCACTGAAGCTTTCTTT. Its protein product is CASSSQGRPTEAFF. The chain carries TRBV7-9 and TRBJ1-1; perhaps TRBD1 as D (6 bases). Germline V gene data show CDR1 as SEHNR and CDR2 as FQNEAQ (reference sequence). V was pared by 4 bases and J by 4 bases, with 13 bases between. The CDR3 is 14 residues long.

This clone was detected once. The chain recombines TRBV5-1 with TRBJ2-7, with D possibly being TRBD1 (6 bases). Germline CDR1 and CDR2: SGHRS and YFSETQ. Trimming took 2 bases from V and 0 from J, leaving 15 bases between them. The CDR3 sequence is 16 residues long. DNA of the CDR3: TGCGCCAGCAGCTTTAGGGGGACGGAGTACTCCTACGAGCAGTACTTC. As protein: CASSFRGTEYSYEQYF.

The V and J genes are TRBV6-6 and TRBJ1-1; D call uncertain. V was cut by 4 bases and J by 3 bases, with 12 bases left in between. Germline V gene sequence: CDR1 MNHNY, CDR2 SVGAGI (reference sequence). The CDR3 extends over 14 amino acids. This CDR3 is CASSFRGRDTEAFF. CDR3 coding DNA: TGTGCCAGCAGTTTTCGGGGTCGGGACACTGAAGCTTTCTTT.

A word on this clone: An end of the junction does not agree with germline; a read error may underlie this. The V gene is TRBV7-9, the J gene TRBJ2-2; D is ambiguous. CDR1 SEHNR and CDR2 FQNEAQ come from the germline V gene (reference sequence). This CDR3 spans 16 amino acids. Here the CDR3 reads CSSSPEQSSNTGELFF. In nucleotides, the CDR3 is TGTTCCAGCAGCCCAGAACAGTCCTCGAACACCGGGGAGCTGTTTTTT.

The chain links TRBV5-6 to TRBJ2-2; weak D call: TRBD1 (6 bases). This CDR3 is 15 amino acids long. The germline CDR1 and CDR2 sequences are SGHDT and YYEEEE. Trimming cost V 7 bases and J 13 bases, with 26 bases left between them. Here the CDR3 reads CASVRRHPEQGGLFF. The CDR3 DNA reads as TGTGCCAGCGTAAGAAGACACCCCGAACAGGGCGGGCTGTTTTTT. The full variable domain, rest sourced from reference TRBV5-6 and TRBJ2-2, is DAGVTQSPTHLIKTRGQQVTLRCSPKSGHDTVSWYQQALGQGPQFIFQYYEEEERQRGNFPDRFSGHQFPNYSSELNVNALLLGDSALYLCASVRRHPEQGGLFFGEGSRLTVL.

V and J are TRBV9 and TRBJ1-2, with a possible D match to TRBD1 (6 bases). The CDR3 is 15 amino acids. Germline-derived CDR1 and CDR2 are SGDLS and YYNGEE. V lost 3 bases, J lost 7 bases, and 19 bases lay in between. CDR3 in amino acids: CASSARLQGVGGYTF. The CDR3 DNA reads as TGTGCCAGCAGCGCTAGACTACAGGGTGTGGGTGGCTACACCTTC.

The chain has TRBV2 and TRBJ2-3; D may be TRBD1 (5 bases). Trimming cost V 4 bases and J 2 bases, with 10 bases left between them. Germline assignment: CDR1 SNHLY and CDR2 FYNNEI. The CDR3 spans 14 residues. CDR3 sequence: CASSGTTTTDTQYF. In DNA, the CDR3 is TGTGCCAGCAGTGGGACAACCACCACAGATACGCAGTATTTT. Together with reference TRBV2 and TRBJ2-3, the CDR3 gives the full variable domain: EPEVTQTPSHQVTQMGQEVILRCVPISNHLYFYWYRQILGQKVEFLVSFYNNEISEKSEIFDDQFSVERPDGSNFTLKIRSTKLEDSAMYFCASSGTTTTDTQYFGPGTRLTVL.

J is TRBJ2-1 and V is TRBV4-3; 7 positions match TRBD2. This CDR3 is built from 13 residues. Trimming cost V 4 bases and J 8 bases; bases outside gene matches: 5. The germline gives CDR1 LGHNA, CDR2 YSLEER. CDR3 residues: CASSPQGGHEQFF. The CDR3, as DNA: TGCGCCAGCAGCCCCCAGGGAGGGCATGAGCAGTTCTTC.

J is TRBJ1-6 and V is TRBV7-2, with 10 nucleotides matching TRBD1. With 5 bases clipped from V and 9 bases from J, the junction kept 13 bases outside the gene matches. Germline CDR1 SGHTA, CDR2 FQGNSA. The length of the CDR3 is 17 residues. The CDR3 DNA sequence: TGTGCCAGCAGCCCGGGACAGGGGCTTCCGGGGGGTTCACCCCTCCACTTT. Protein sequence: CASSPGQGLPGGSPLHF.

This sequence joins TRBV6-1 and TRBJ1-3; D not resolved. The CDR3 sequence is 15 residues long. V was trimmed by 5 bases and J by 2 bases, leaving 13 bases between them. Germline-derived CDR1 and CDR2 are MNHNS and SASEGT. The DNA of the CDR3 is TGTGCCAGCAGTTTCATCCACGGGGCTGGAAACACCATATATTTT. Encoded protein: CASSFIHGAGNTIYF.

The CDR3 here is CATSPGSYEQYF. CDR3 bases: TGTGCCACCAGCCCGGGCTCCTACGAGCAGTACTTC. This sequence joins TRBV15 and TRBJ2-7; D gene ambiguous. Trimming stripped 5 bases from V and 0 bases from J, with 5 bases between. The CDR3 totals 12 residues. Germline CDR1 is LNHNV and CDR2 is YYDKDF (reference sequence). Together with reference TRBV15 and TRBJ2-7, the CDR3 gives the full variable domain: DAMVIQNPRYQVTQFGKPVTLSCSQTLNHNVMYWYQQKSSQAPKLLFHYYDKDFNNEADTPDNFQSRRPNTSFCFLDIRSPGLGDTAMYLCATSPGSYEQYFGPGTRLTVT.

This chain connects TRBV2 to TRBJ2-7; D is ambiguous. Germline CDR1 SNHLY, CDR2 FYNNEI. The V end lost 6 bases, the J end lost 3 bases, and 12 bases lay between the germline ends. The CDR3 loop spans 13 amino acids. The CDR3 DNA sequence: TGTGCCAGCAGCAGACTCAAAGACTACGAGCAGTACTTC. The encoded protein is CASSRLKDYEQYF. Looking up the rest from reference TRBV2 and TRBJ2-7 gives the full variable domain: EPEVTQTPSHQVTQMGQEVILRCVPISNHLYFYWYRQILGQKVEFLVSFYNNEISEKSEIFDDQFSVERPDGSNFTLKIRSTKLEDSAMYFCASSRLKDYEQYFGPGTRLTVT.

The genes are TRBV19 and TRBJ1-6; TRBD1 is a possible D gene (5 bases). CDR1 and CDR2 (germline): LNHDA, SQIVND (reference sequence). The CDR3 has 15 amino acids. Trimming removed 5 bases from V and 2 bases from J, with 10 bases in between. CDR3 region: CASSALQAYNSPLHF. Written as DNA, the CDR3 is TGTGCCAGTAGTGCATTACAGGCCTATAATTCACCCCTCCACTTT.

The gene calls are TRBV6-1 and TRBJ2-5; 11 bases match TRBD1. Germline loops: CDR1 MNHNS, CDR2 SASEGT. The J segment lost 5 bases and the V segment lost 4 bases, leaving 15 bases of the junction unmatched. The CDR3 loop spans 18 amino acids. CDR3 sequence reads: CASSAYWQDRGLGETQYF. As DNA, the CDR3 is TGTGCCAGCAGTGCCTACTGGCAGGACAGGGGGCTCGGGGAGACCCAGTACTTC.